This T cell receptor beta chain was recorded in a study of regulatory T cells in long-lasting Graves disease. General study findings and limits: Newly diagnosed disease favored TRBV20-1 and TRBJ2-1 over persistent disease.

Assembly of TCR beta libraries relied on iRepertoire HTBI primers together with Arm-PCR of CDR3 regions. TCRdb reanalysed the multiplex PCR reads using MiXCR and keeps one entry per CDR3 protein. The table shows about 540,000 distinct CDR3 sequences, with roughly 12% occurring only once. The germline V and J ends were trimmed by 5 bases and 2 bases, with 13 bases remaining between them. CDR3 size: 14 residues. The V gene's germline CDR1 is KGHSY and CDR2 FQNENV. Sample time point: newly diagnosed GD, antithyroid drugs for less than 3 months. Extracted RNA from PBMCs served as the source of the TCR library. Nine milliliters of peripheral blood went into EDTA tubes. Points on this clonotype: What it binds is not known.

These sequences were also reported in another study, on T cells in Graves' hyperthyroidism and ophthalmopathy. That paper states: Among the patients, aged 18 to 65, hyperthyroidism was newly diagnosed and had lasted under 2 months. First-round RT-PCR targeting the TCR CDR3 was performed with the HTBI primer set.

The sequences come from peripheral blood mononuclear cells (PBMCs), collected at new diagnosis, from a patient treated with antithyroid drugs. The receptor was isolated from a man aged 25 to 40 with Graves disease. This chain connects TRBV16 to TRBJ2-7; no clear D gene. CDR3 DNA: TGTGCCAGCAGCAAATATCCGGGTGCCTACGAGCAGTACTTC. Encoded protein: CASSKYPGAYEQYF.